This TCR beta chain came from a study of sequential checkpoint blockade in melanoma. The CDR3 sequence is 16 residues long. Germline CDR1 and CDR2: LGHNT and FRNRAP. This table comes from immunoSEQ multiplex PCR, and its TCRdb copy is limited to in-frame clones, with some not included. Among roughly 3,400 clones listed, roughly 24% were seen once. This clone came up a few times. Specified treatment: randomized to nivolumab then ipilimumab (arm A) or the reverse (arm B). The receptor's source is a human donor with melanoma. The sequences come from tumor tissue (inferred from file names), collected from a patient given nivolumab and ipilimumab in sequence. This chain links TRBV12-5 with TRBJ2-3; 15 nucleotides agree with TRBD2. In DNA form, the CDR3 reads TGTGCCAGCGCGTGGACTAGCGGGGGGGAAACAGATACGCAGTATTTT. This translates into CASAWTSGGETDTQYF. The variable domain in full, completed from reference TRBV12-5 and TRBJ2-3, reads DARVTQTPRHKVTEMGQEVTMRCQPILGHNTVFWYRQTMMQGLELLAYFRNRAPLDDSGMPKDRFSAEMPDATLATLKIQPSEPRDSAVYFCASAWTSGGETDTQYFGPGTRLTVL.